The 14 T cell receptor beta chains below all came from one sample that was sequenced in a study of blood T cell repertoires in COVID-19. Sequencing used immunoSEQ multiplex PCR; TCRdb keeps in-frame clones, though not all of them. The profile covers over 150,000 clones, with around 81% appearing a single time and approximately 11% taken by the ten largest. Source material: peripheral blood. The receptors derive from a man between 70 and 80 years old with active or convalescent COVID-19.

This chain connects TRBV5-4 to TRBJ1-1, with 7 nucleotides matching TRBD1. Trimming at V came to 3 bases and at J to 6 bases, leaving 5 bases not matched to a gene. In germline, CDR1 is SGHNT, CDR2 YYREEE (reference sequence). The CDR3 consists of 13 residues. The CDR3 loop reads CASSWDRESEAFF. The CDR3 region has the DNA TGTGCCAGCAGCTGGGACAGAGAATCTGAAGCTTTCTTT.

This clone was seen just once. This chain connects TRBV7-9 to TRBJ1-1; 9 nucleotides agree with TRBD1. V gave up 1 base and J gave up 13 bases; unmatched junction bases: 4. Germline V gives CDR1 SEHNR, CDR2 FQNEAQ (reference sequence). The CDR3 runs 12 residues. The CDR3 is CASSLGRDRVFF. CDR3 DNA sequence: TGTGCCAGCAGCTTAGGTCGGGACAGGGTTTTCTTT.

This rearrangement joins TRBV28 to TRBJ1-1; tentative D call: TRBD1 (6 bases). V lost 6 bases to trimming and J lost 4 bases, with 15 bases between them. Germline assignment: CDR1 MDHEN and CDR2 SYDVKM. CDR3 length: 14 amino acids. CDR3 loop: CASSNAGASTEAFF. DNA for the CDR3: TGTGCCAGCAGCAATGCGGGGGCGTCCACTGAAGCTTTCTTT.

The chain uses TRBV7-2 and TRBJ2-1, with 8 bases that match TRBD2. Germline CDR1 and CDR2: SGHTA and FQGNSA. V shed 6 bases, J shed 4 bases, and the junction held 5 bases outside the gene matches. CDR3 size: 14 residues. CDR3 nucleotides: TGTGCCAGCAGGGCTAGCGGGTTATACAATGAGCAGTTCTTC. It codes for CASRASGLYNEQFF.

This chain uses TRBV19 with TRBJ2-7, with D maybe TRBD1 (5 bases). This CDR3 is 13 amino acids long. Germline-derived CDR1 and CDR2 are LNHDA and SQIVND (reference sequence). Between the trimmed V and J ends, which lost 7 bases and 0 bases, there was a span of 10 bases. CDR3 nucleotides: TGTGCCAGTAAGGGGCAGTACTCCTACGAGCAGTACTTC. Translation: CASKGQYSYEQYF.

The V gene is TRBV29-1, the J gene TRBJ2-1; TRBD2 matches 10 bases. V lost 8 bases, J lost 1 base, and 8 bases stayed unmatched. This CDR3 has 15 amino acids. CDR1 and CDR2 from the germline V gene are SQVTM and ANQGSEA. The CDR3 nucleotides read TGCAGCTCCCCTAGCGGGGGACCTTCCTACAATGAGCAGTTCTTC. It translates to CSSPSGGPSYNEQFF.

The CDR3 loop reads CASSPTDRRQPQHF. CDR3 in DNA: TGTGCCAGCTCACCCACGGACAGGAGGCAGCCCCAGCATTTT. The V gene is TRBV18, the J gene TRBJ1-5; 7 bases align to TRBD1. In germline, CDR1 is KGHSH, CDR2 LQKENI. V lost 3 bases, J lost 7 bases, and 6 bases stayed unmatched. The CDR3 length is 14 residues.

The chain links TRBV5-1 to TRBJ2-3; D possibly corresponds to TRBD1 (6 bases). The V end was cut by 2 bases, the J end by 6 bases, with 22 bases between. The CDR3 is 17 residues long. Germline loops: CDR1 SGHRS, CDR2 YFSETQ. CDR3 bases: TGCGCCAGCAGCTTCACGGGATCACTCCCAGGGGCGGATACGCAGTATTTT. Protein sequence: CASSFTGSLPGADTQYF.

The chain recombines TRBV9 with TRBJ1-5; a weak D match, TRBD1 (6 bases). Germline values: CDR1 SGDLS, CDR2 YYNGEE. The length of the CDR3 is 15 residues. The ends were cut back, 3 bases at V and 0 bases at J, with 10 bases in the middle. CDR3 DNA: TGTGCCAGCAGCGGGGGACACCATAGCAATCAGCCCCAGCATTTT. It yields the protein CASSGGHHSNQPQHF.

This chain's CDR3 is CASSPPTEKDGYTF. The CDR3 DNA reads as TGTGCCAGCTCACCACCTACAGAGAAGGATGGCTACACCTTC. V is TRBV18 and J is TRBJ1-2; D gene ambiguous. Germline V CDR1 and CDR2: KGHSH, LQKENI. CDR3 size: 14 residues. V gave up 0 bases and J gave up 6 bases, with 11 bases separating them.

The rearrangement joins TRBV14 to TRBJ1-1, with D unresolved. This CDR3 region has 14 residues. Germline-derived CDR1 and CDR2 are SGHDN and FVKESK. V was pared by 0 bases and J by 1 base, with 6 bases between. DNA for the CDR3: TGTGCCAGCAGCCAAGAGCACGGGAACACTGAAGCTTTCTTT. Protein product: CASSQEHGNTEAFF.

The gene calls are TRBV11-2 and TRBJ2-1; the match to TRBD2 covers 11 bases. The length of the CDR3 is 17 residues. CDR1 and CDR2 from the germline V gene are SGHAT and FQNNGV. J was trimmed by 5 bases and V by 5 bases; bases with no gene match: 11. CDR3 amino acids: CASSRFNLAGGNNEQFF. DNA for the CDR3: TGTGCCAGCAGCCGGTTCAATCTAGCGGGGGGAAACAATGAGCAGTTCTTC.

The V gene is TRBV12-3 or TRBV12-4, the J gene TRBJ2-5; D unclear. The CDR3 contains 13 residues. Trimming left V 3 bases short and J 5 bases short, with 10 bases between. Here the CDR3 reads CASSFFRWETQYF. The DNA of the CDR3 is TGTGCCAGCAGTTTTTTTCGGTGGGAGACCCAGTACTTC.

The J gene is TRBJ2-7, the V gene TRBV6-5, with 7 bases identical to TRBD2. Germline loops: CDR1 MNHEY, CDR2 SVGAGI. This CDR3 has 15 amino acids. The ends lost 6 bases at V and 3 bases at J; junction bases unmatched: 11. The CDR3 region has the DNA TGTGCCAGCAGACGAGACTTGCGGGGGAACTACGAGCAGTACTTC. Its translation: CASRRDLRGNYEQYF.